This T cell receptor (beta chain) was identified during a study of blood T cell repertoires in COVID-19. Clones were sequenced by immunoSEQ multiplex PCR, and TCRdb holds only the in-frame ones, with some missing. The profile shows fewer than 250,000 clones, approximately 84% of them singletons. The CDR3 runs 15 residues. Trimming cost V 5 bases and J 4 bases, with 14 bases left between them. Per the germline V gene, CDR1 is SGHAT and CDR2 is FQNNGV. V and J are TRBV11-2 and TRBJ2-2; D unclear. The TCR was taken from a woman in her thirties who had recovered from COVID-19. The specimen sequenced was PBMCs or T cells enriched from blood (not recorded which). In DNA, the CDR3 is TGTGCCAGCAGCCCCACCTCCACGGGCACCGGGGAGCTGTTTTTT. The encoded protein is CASSPTSTGTGELFF.